These 30 T cell receptor beta chains share one sample of origin, sequenced in a study of T cell responses to AZD1222 COVID-19 vaccine. The table came from immunoSEQ multiplex PCR; TCRdb's copy has only in-frame clones and leaves some out. The sample holds approximately 180,000 clones, just under 90% seen once. The sample was peripheral blood, taken 28 days after the second dose of the MenACWY control vaccine. These receptor sequences come from an adult who received the MenACWY meningococcal vaccine as a control.

This clone was seen a few times. The gene calls are TRBV6-2 or TRBV6-3 and TRBJ2-2, with a tentative D call TRBD1 (6 bases). Germline V CDR1 and CDR2: MNHEY, SVGEGT. This CDR3 comprises 15 residues. Trimming left V 6 bases short and J 4 bases short, with 15 bases between. The CDR3 nucleotides are TGTGCCAGCAGCAACAGGGCCCGCGGCACCGGGGAGCTGTTTTTT. Residues: CASSNRARGTGELFF.

This chain links TRBV27 with TRBJ2-1; D is tentatively TRBD1 or TRBD2 (5 bases each). Trimming pared 5 bases from V and 6 bases from J, leaving 8 bases between. Looked up from germline, CDR1 is MNHEY and CDR2 is SMNVEV (reference sequence). The CDR3 spans 12 residues. The CDR3 sequence: CASSPGANEQFF. Written as DNA, the CDR3 is TGTGCCAGCAGTCCCGGGGCCAATGAGCAGTTCTTC.

This sequence joins TRBV29-1 and TRBJ1-2, with D unresolved. Germline CDR1 SQVTM, CDR2 ANQGSEA. The CDR3 runs to 12 residues. The ends were cut back, 3 bases at V and 2 bases at J, with 7 bases in the middle. The CDR3 DNA reads TGCAGCGTTGAGAGGCAGAACTATGGCTACACCTTC. Protein product: CSVERQNYGYTF.

CDR3 region: CASSTVANYGYTF. The CDR3 bases are TGTGCCAGCAGTACCGTAGCTAACTATGGCTACACCTTC. The chain couples TRBV12-3 or TRBV12-4 to TRBJ1-2; no reliable D call. The CDR3 spans 13 residues. The V end lost 5 bases, the J end lost 0 bases, and 7 bases lay between the germline ends.

V is TRBV3-1 (or the pseudogene TRBV3-2) and J is TRBJ2-2, with TRBD2 matching 8 bases. Germline CDR1 LGHDT, CDR2 YNNKEL (reference sequence). This CDR3 region has 12 residues. Here the CDR3 reads CASRGGAGELFF. DNA of the CDR3: TGTGCTTCCCGGGGGGGGGCCGGGGAGCTGTTTTTT.

The chain is built from TRBV5-5 and TRBJ2-7, with D perhaps TRBD2 (5 bases). Trimming removed 1 base at V and 2 bases at J, with 10 bases between. This CDR3 is built from 14 residues. The V gene's germline CDR1 is SGHKS and CDR2 YYEKEE (reference sequence). The CDR3 reads CASSLRLATYEQYF. CDR3 nucleotides: TGTGCCAGCAGCTTGCGGCTAGCCACCTACGAGCAGTACTTC.

The chain is built from TRBV19 and TRBJ1-2, with no clear D. In germline, CDR1 is LNHDA, CDR2 SQIVND (reference sequence). The CDR3 spans 14 residues. V lost 0 bases and J lost 1, with 6 bases in between. The CDR3 sequence is CASSIDSGNYGYTF. In DNA, the CDR3 is TGTGCCAGTAGTATAGATTCCGGTAACTATGGCTACACCTTC.

V and J are TRBV9 and TRBJ2-1; TRBD1 might be the D (5 bases). The CDR3 spans 13 residues. The germline V gene encodes CDR1 SGDLS and CDR2 YYNGEE. Trimming took 4 bases from V and 6 from J, leaving 11 bases between them. This chain's CDR3 is CASSPGHLNEQFF. The DNA for the CDR3 is TGTGCCAGCAGCCCCGGACACCTCAATGAGCAGTTCTTC.

The chain is built from TRBV19 and TRBJ2-2, with D tentatively TRBD2 (5 bases). The CDR3 totals 15 residues. V lost 8 bases to trimming and J lost 4 bases, with 17 bases between them. CDR1 and CDR2 from the germline V gene are LNHDA and SQIVND (reference sequence). The DNA for the CDR3 is TGTGCCAGTTCCCCAATCCCGGGGATCACCGGGGAGCTGTTTTTT. It translates to CASSPIPGITGELFF.

This clone was recorded only once. The CDR3 bases are TGTGCCAGCAGCCCCATACAGGGTATGAACACTGAAGCTTTCTTT. It encodes CASSPIQGMNTEAFF. The chain couples TRBV7-9 to TRBJ1-1, with a possible D match to TRBD1 (6 bases). Germline V gives CDR1 SEHNR, CDR2 FQNEAQ (reference sequence). CDR3 size: 15 residues. The V gene lost 5 bases and the J gene lost 0 bases, with 13 bases spanning the gap. Full variable domain (remainder filled in from reference TRBV7-9 and TRBJ1-1): DTGVSQNPRHKITKRGQNVTFRCDPISEHNRLYWYRQTLGQGPEFLTYFQNEAQLEKSRLLSDRFSAERPKGSFSTLEIQRTEQGDSAMYLCASSPIQGMNTEAFFGQGTRLTVV.

The V and J genes are TRBV19 and TRBJ1-4; no firm D call. This CDR3 comprises 16 residues. Trimming stripped 5 bases from V and 0 bases from J, with 13 bases between. The germline gives CDR1 LNHDA, CDR2 SQIVND (reference sequence). CDR3: CASSPPFRATNEKLFF. The CDR3 DNA is TGTGCCAGTAGTCCCCCGTTCCGTGCAACTAATGAAAAACTGTTTTTT.

The rearrangement links TRBV5-4 to TRBJ2-7; D may correspond to TRBD1 or TRBD2 (6 bases each). The V gene lost 0 bases and the J gene lost 5 bases, with 12 bases spanning the gap. The CDR3 runs to 14 residues. CDR1 and CDR2 (germline): SGHNT, YYREEE (reference sequence). The CDR3 loop is CASSLARRGNEQYF. The CDR3 DNA is TGTGCCAGCAGCTTGGCCCGGAGGGGGAACGAGCAGTACTTC.

This clone has just a few counts. The CDR3 DNA reads as TGTGCCAGCAGCCAAGATTGGGACAGCTATGGCTACACCTTC. As protein: CASSQDWDSYGYTF. This rearrangement joins TRBV3-1 (or the pseudogene TRBV3-2) to TRBJ1-2, with TRBD1 matching 7 bases. V trimming: 0 bases; J trimming: 4 bases; junction bases outside the gene matches: 2. CDR1 is LGHDT, CDR2 YNNKEL, per germline (reference sequence). There are 14 residues in the CDR3.

V gene TRBV20-1 combines with J gene TRBJ1-3; 7 nucleotides agree with TRBD1. CDR1 and CDR2 from the germline V gene are DFQATT and SNEGSKA (reference sequence). The CDR3 extends over 15 amino acids. Germline trimming cut 3 bases from V and 3 bases from J; bases unmatched to any gene: 8. The CDR3 sequence is CSASGRGKVGNTIYF. For the CDR3, the DNA is TGCAGTGCTAGTGGCAGGGGGAAGGTTGGAAACACCATATATTTT.

A few counts support this clone. J is TRBJ2-3 and V is TRBV5-8; the D is unclear. This CDR3 has 14 amino acids. V was clipped by 1 base and J by 2 bases, with 8 bases between them. CDR1 is SGHTS and CDR2 is YDEGEE in the germline V gene. The CDR3 sequence: CASSLFPDTDTQYF. CDR3 nucleotide sequence: TGTGCCAGCAGCTTGTTTCCGGACACAGATACGCAGTATTTT.

The chain employs TRBV28 and TRBJ1-2; D is unresolved. The CDR3 is 11 amino acids. Trimming stripped 6 bases from V and 2 bases from J, with 4 bases between. Germline CDR1 reads MDHEN; CDR2 reads SYDVKM. For the CDR3, the DNA is TGTGCCAGCAGGCCGAACTATGGCTACACCTTC. Amino acids: CASRPNYGYTF.

This chain uses TRBV10-3 with TRBJ2-6; D possibly uses TRBD1 or TRBD2 (5 bases each). Trimming removed 3 bases at V and 2 bases at J, with 20 bases between. The CDR3 has 19 residues. Germline values: CDR1 ENHRY, CDR2 SYGVKD. For the CDR3, the DNA is TGTGCCATCAGTGACCCACCCGGGAAGGGGTACCCTGGGGCCAACGTCCTGACTTTC. Encoded protein: CAISDPPGKGYPGANVLTF.

This chain joins TRBV7-2 and TRBJ2-1, with no clear D. The CDR3 has 13 residues. V dropped 5 bases and J dropped 8 bases, with 13 bases sitting between them. The germline CDR1 and CDR2 sequences are SGHTA and FQGNSA. The CDR3 sequence is CASSPYMLYEQFF. The CDR3 DNA is TGTGCCAGCAGCCCGTACATGCTTTATGAGCAGTTCTTC.

This chain joins TRBV10-3 and TRBJ2-2; no clear D. V was trimmed by 0 bases and J by 0 bases, leaving 8 bases between them. The length of the CDR3 is 16 residues. From germline, CDR1 is ENHRY and CDR2 SYGVKD. The CDR3 DNA reads as TGTGCCATCAGTGAGTCAGGCACATCGAACACCGGGGAGCTGTTTTTT. Translation: CAISESGTSNTGELFF.

The rearrangement uses TRBV7-9 and TRBJ1-1; unclear D gene. The germline V and J ends were trimmed by 5 bases and 3 bases, with 10 bases remaining between them. The germline V gene encodes CDR1 SEHNR and CDR2 FQNEAQ (reference sequence). CDR3 length: 13 residues. CDR3 DNA: TGTGCCAGCAGCCTATGGGTCTACACTGAAGCTTTCTTT. This codes for CASSLWVYTEAFF.

The chain carries TRBV5-8 and TRBJ2-3; 9 nucleotides line up with TRBD1. The CDR3 spans 16 residues. Germline CDR1 SGHTS, CDR2 YDEGEE. V lost 2 bases, J lost 4 bases, and 8 bases stayed unmatched. The CDR3 sequence is CASSFRTGQGADTQYF. The DNA for the CDR3 is TGTGCCAGCAGCTTCCGAACGGGACAGGGCGCAGATACGCAGTATTTT.

This chain connects TRBV10-3 to TRBJ2-1; the D is unclear. This CDR3 contains 15 residues. Trimming pared 3 bases from V and 4 bases from J, leaving 13 bases between. The germline V gene encodes CDR1 ENHRY and CDR2 SYGVKD. As DNA, the CDR3 is TGTGCCATCAGTGATAAAAAGACTGGATACAATGAGCAGTTCTTC. It translates to CAISDKKTGYNEQFF.

This clone was picked up one time. The rearrangement joins TRBV27 to TRBJ2-7, with TRBD2 matching 9 bases. J lost 5 bases, V lost 10 bases, and 6 bases had no gene match. Germline CDR1 reads MNHEY; CDR2 reads SMNVEV (reference sequence). The CDR3 contains 12 residues. CDR3 protein: CATTGLAHEQYF. Written as DNA, the CDR3 is TGTGCCACCACGGGACTAGCCCACGAGCAGTACTTC.

On this clone itself: The same CDR3 also results from other DNA sequences found in this sample. J is TRBJ1-5 and V is TRBV12-3 or TRBV12-4; the D is unclear. The CDR3 is 12 amino acids. Trimming stripped 3 bases from V and 7 bases from J, with 7 bases between. CDR3: CASSFPGQPQHF. DNA for the CDR3: TGTGCCAGCAGTTTCCCCGGGCAGCCCCAGCATTTT.

The V call is TRBV5-6, the J call TRBJ1-5, with TRBD1 as a possible D gene (6 bases). The CDR3 length is 17 residues. Trimming stripped 0 bases from V and 6 bases from J, with 19 bases between. Germline CDR1 and CDR2: SGHDT and YYEEEE. CDR3 loop: CASSLGPQLGAGQPQHF. CDR3 in DNA: TGTGCCAGCAGCTTGGGCCCTCAGTTGGGGGCGGGTCAGCCCCAGCATTTT.

In its sample, this clone was seen a few times. J is TRBJ1-6 and V is TRBV6-5, with a weak D call TRBD1 (6 bases). Germline V gene lookup returns CDR1 MNHEY and CDR2 SVGAGI. V gave up 1 base and J gave up 8 bases, with 12 bases separating them. The CDR3 has 15 amino acids. As DNA, the CDR3 is TGTGCCAGCAGTTACTTAGGGGGTGCGCATTCACCCCTCCACTTT. The encoded protein is CASSYLGGAHSPLHF.

V gene TRBV5-1 combines with J gene TRBJ2-7; 8 bases align to TRBD1. The CDR3 has 16 residues. Germline trimming cut 4 bases from V and 5 bases from J; bases unmatched to any gene: 14. Germline V gives CDR1 SGHRS, CDR2 YFSETQ. CDR3 sequence reads: CASSETTGGGRDEQYF. CDR3 DNA: TGCGCCAGCAGCGAGACAACAGGGGGAGGTCGCGACGAGCAGTACTTC. Combining the CDR3 with reference TRBV5-1 and TRBJ2-7 gives the whole variable domain KAGVTQTPRYLIKTRGQQVTLSCSPISGHRSVSWYQQTPGQGLQFLFEYFSETQRNKGNFPGRFSGRQFSNSRSEMNVSTLELGDSALYLCASSETTGGGRDEQYFGPGTRLTVT.

The CDR3 DNA reads TGTGCCAGCAGGTCGACAGGTTCGAACACCGGGGAGCTGTTTTTT. It is translated as CASRSTGSNTGELFF. This rearrangement joins TRBV6-5 to TRBJ2-2, with D tentatively TRBD1 (6 bases). Germline CDR1 MNHEY, CDR2 SVGAGI. The CDR3 loop spans 15 amino acids. V dropped 6 bases and J dropped 0 bases, with 11 bases sitting between them.

V and J are TRBV5-1 and TRBJ2-5; maybe TRBD1 (5 bases). Between the trimmed V and J ends, which lost 0 bases and 5 bases, there was a span of 11 bases. Looked up from germline, CDR1 is SGHRS and CDR2 is YFSETQ. This CDR3 comprises 14 residues. In DNA, the CDR3 is TGCGCCAGCAGCTTGGCCCAGGGCAGCGAGACCCAGTACTTC. Its protein product is CASSLAQGSETQYF. Full variable domain (remainder filled in from reference TRBV5-1 and TRBJ2-5): KAGVTQTPRYLIKTRGQQVTLSCSPISGHRSVSWYQQTPGQGLQFLFEYFSETQRNKGNFPGRFSGRQFSNSRSEMNVSTLELGDSALYLCASSLAQGSETQYFGPGTRLLVL.

The rearrangement links TRBV24-1 to TRBJ2-7; the D is unclear. CDR1 and CDR2 (germline): KGHDR, SFDVKD. The CDR3 consists of 12 residues. V was shortened by 3 bases and J by 6 bases, with 8 bases between the two germline ends. This chain's CDR3 is CATSDLVGEQYF. The CDR3 bases are TGTGCCACCAGTGATCTGGTGGGCGAGCAGTACTTC.